These 32 T cell receptor beta chains originate from one sample sequenced in a study of blood T cell repertoires in COVID-19. Clones were sequenced by immunoSEQ multiplex PCR, and TCRdb holds only the in-frame ones, with some missing. The sample carries a few hundred thousand clones, roughly 89% recorded once. The sequencing input was peripheral blood. These receptors were taken from a woman aged 55-69 years with COVID-19, enrolled during active disease.

The gene calls are TRBV5-4 and TRBJ1-5; no reliable D call. In germline, CDR1 is SGHNT, CDR2 YYREEE (reference sequence). The CDR3 loop spans 14 amino acids. Trimming cost V 4 bases and J 4 bases, with 12 bases left between them. Here the CDR3 DNA reads TGTGCCAGCAGCATATCCGGGAGGAATCAGCCCCAGCATTTT. Translated: CASSISGRNQPQHF. The full variable domain, its missing parts supplied by reference TRBV5-4 and TRBJ1-5, is ETGVTQSPTHLIKTRGQQVTLRCSSQSGHNTVSWYQQALGQGPQFIFQYYREEENGRGNFPPRFSGLQFPNYSSELNVNALELDDSALYLCASSISGRNQPQHFGDGTRLSIL.

This chain uses TRBV4-1 with TRBJ1-2, with D possibly being TRBD1 (6 bases). The CDR3 consists of 15 residues. CDR1 MGHRA and CDR2 YSYEKL come from the germline V gene. V was trimmed by 0 bases and J by 5 bases, leaving 13 bases between them. This CDR3 is CASSQEEGVEYGYTF. In DNA, the CDR3 is TGCGCCAGCAGCCAAGAAGAGGGGGTGGAATATGGCTACACCTTC.

The J gene is TRBJ2-3, the V gene TRBV20-1; perhaps TRBD2 as D (6 bases). Germline V lookup: CDR1 DFQATT, CDR2 SNEGSKA (reference sequence). V was trimmed by 3 bases and J by 1 base, leaving 26 bases between them. The CDR3 has 19 amino acids. CDR3 nucleotide sequence: TGCAGTGCTAGTTCCTCGGGGGTCTTCGGCGGCAACGGCACAGATACGCAGTATTTT. This encodes CSASSSGVFGGNGTDTQYF.

The chain uses TRBV9 and TRBJ1-2, with D possibly matching TRBD1 (6 bases). There are 13 residues in the CDR3. V was trimmed by 0 bases and J by 4 bases, leaving 7 bases between them. Germline assignment: CDR1 SGDLS and CDR2 YYNGEE. CDR3 sequence (DNA): TGTGCCAGCAGCGTAGGAGGGGGCTATGGCTACACCTTC. It encodes CASSVGGGYGYTF.

The rearrangement uses TRBV5-4 and TRBJ1-2; a weak D match, TRBD1 (6 bases). V lost 4 bases and J 8 bases, leaving 21 bases between the germline ends. The CDR3 is made up of 15 amino acids. The germline V gene has CDR1 SGHNT and CDR2 YYREEE (reference sequence). The CDR3 region is CASSASGQTIGGYTF. CDR3 in DNA: TGTGCCAGCAGCGCATCCGGACAGACGATCGGCGGCTACACCTTC.

J is TRBJ2-5 and V is TRBV30; D is perhaps TRBD1 (6 bases). This CDR3 has 16 amino acids. V lost 2 bases and J lost 4, with 20 bases in between. In germline, CDR1 is GTSNPN, CDR2 SVGIG (reference sequence). This chain's CDR3 is CAWSHTGSVGRETQYF. The CDR3 DNA reads TGTGCCTGGAGTCATACAGGGTCAGTAGGGCGAGAGACCCAGTACTTC.

This chain joins TRBV6-5 and TRBJ2-7; 8 bases line up with TRBD1. The J segment lost 4 bases and the V segment lost 6 bases, leaving 8 bases of the junction unmatched. The germline gives CDR1 MNHEY, CDR2 SVGAGI. The CDR3 length is 14 residues. The CDR3 loop reads CASRRTGYLYEQYF. The CDR3 region has the DNA TGTGCCAGCAGAAGGACAGGGTATTTATACGAGCAGTACTTC.

V and J are TRBV18 and TRBJ2-7, with 8 bases identical to TRBD1. Germline lookup yields CDR1 KGHSH and CDR2 LQKENI. V was pared by 3 bases and J by 6 bases, with 7 bases of the junction left unmatched. The CDR3 totals 14 residues. CDR3 coding DNA: TGTGCCAGCTCACCTTCGGACAGGGTCTCCGAGCAGTACTTC. Its translation: CASSPSDRVSEQYF.

V is TRBV5-5 and J is TRBJ2-5, with 9 bases identical to TRBD2. V was clipped by 2 bases and J by 5 bases; unmatched bases: 16. Germline lookup yields CDR1 SGHKS and CDR2 YYEKEE (reference sequence). The CDR3 totals 18 residues. The DNA of the CDR3 is TGTGCCAGCAGCTTACGACTCGCGGGGGGGCAGTATGGGGAGACCCAGTACTTC. It yields the protein CASSLRLAGGQYGETQYF.

The genes are TRBV5-6 and TRBJ2-2; 11 nucleotides agree with TRBD2. V was pared by 4 bases and J by 6 bases, with 14 bases of the junction left unmatched. This CDR3 region has 18 residues. Germline V gene data show CDR1 as SGHDT and CDR2 as YYEEEE. Here the CDR3 DNA reads TGTGCCAGCAGCAGATTCCTAGCGGGGGGCCCCGCGGCCGGGGAGCTGTTTTTT. It yields the protein CASSRFLAGGPAAGELFF.

V usage is TRBV6-5 and J usage is TRBJ1-2; TRBD1 agrees at 8 bases. Trimming at V came to 7 bases and at J to 3 bases, leaving 4 bases not matched to a gene. The germline CDR1 and CDR2 sequences are MNHEY and SVGAGI. This CDR3 is built from 13 residues. The CDR3 loop is CASTTGADYGYTF. DNA of the CDR3: TGTGCCAGCACGACAGGGGCGGACTATGGCTACACCTTC.

This chain links TRBV4-1 with TRBJ1-2, with D possibly matching TRBD1 (6 bases). The CDR3 sequence is 14 residues long. Germline CDR1 MGHRA, CDR2 YSYEKL. V dropped 5 bases and J dropped 5 bases, with 15 bases sitting between them. CDR3 residues: CASSADRTGYGYTF. CDR3 sequence (DNA): TGCGCCAGCAGCGCAGACAGGACGGGGTATGGCTACACCTTC.

V usage is TRBV9 and J usage is TRBJ1-3; 7 bases fit TRBD1. The germline V gene encodes CDR1 SGDLS and CDR2 YYNGEE. With V trimmed by 2 bases and J by 9 bases, 8 bases remained unmatched. CDR3 length equals 14 residues. The CDR3 DNA follows: TGTGCCAGCAGCGTTTCGGACAGGTTTGGCACCATATATTTT. Residues: CASSVSDRFGTIYF.

The chain is built from TRBV27 and TRBJ1-4; TRBD1 aligns across 7 bases. V dropped 6 bases and J dropped 8; count of bases not matched to a gene: 9. CDR3 length: 14 amino acids. CDR1 and CDR2 from the germline V gene are MNHEY and SMNVEV (reference sequence). The CDR3, as DNA: TGTGCCAGCAGCTACAGGGGATTAGGCGAAAAACTGTTTTTT. Encoded protein: CASSYRGLGEKLFF.

The chain has TRBV29-1 and TRBJ2-7; TRBD2 might be the D (6 bases). Germline values: CDR1 SQVTM, CDR2 ANQGSEA. The CDR3 has 14 residues. The V and J ends lost 2 bases and 1 base respectively, with 12 bases between them. For the CDR3, the DNA is TGCAGCGTTGAAAAAGACGGGACTTCCTACGAGCAGTACTTC. Amino acid sequence: CSVEKDGTSYEQYF.

The V and J genes are TRBV5-1 and TRBJ1-3; no definite D call. Germline assignment: CDR1 SGHRS and CDR2 YFSETQ. V was cut by 0 bases and J by 4 bases, with 11 bases left in between. CDR3 length: 15 amino acids. CDR3 DNA sequence: TGCGCCAGCAGCTTGGGAGAGGCATCCGGAAACACCATATATTTT. It codes for CASSLGEASGNTIYF.

The chain is built from TRBV5-1 and TRBJ1-2, with 8 bases lining up with TRBD1. The V and J ends lost 0 bases and 9 bases, in that order; junction bases with no gene match: 16. CDR1 and CDR2 from the germline V gene are SGHRS and YFSETQ. The CDR3 runs to 17 residues. The CDR3 coding sequence is TGCGCCAGCAGCTTGGAGCTCCCTCAGGGGGCCAAGGGAAGCTACACCTTC. Its protein is CASSLELPQGAKGSYTF.

This chain connects TRBV30 to TRBJ2-5; tentatively, D is TRBD2 (5 bases). The V end lost 3 bases, the J end lost 2 bases, and 7 bases lay between the germline ends. Germline V gene sequence: CDR1 GTSNPN, CDR2 SVGIG (reference sequence). There are 12 residues in the CDR3. CDR3 DNA: TGTGCCTGGAGGCGGGTACAAGAGACCCAGTACTTC. Translating gives CAWRRVQETQYF.

The CDR3 DNA follows: TGTGCCAGCAGCTTAGATATGAGAACCTCTAACTATGGCTACACCTTC. Its translation is CASSLDMRTSNYGYTF. This chain uses TRBV7-2 with TRBJ1-2; no reliable D call. CDR1 and CDR2 (germline): SGHTA, FQGNSA. V was trimmed by 1 base and J by 0 bases, leaving 12 bases between them. The CDR3 has 16 residues.

CDR3 region: CASSYGQDYYGYTF. In nucleotides, the CDR3 is TGCGCCAGCAGCTACGGACAGGACTACTATGGCTACACCTTC. J is TRBJ1-2 and V is TRBV5-1; TRBD1 matches 7 bases. The CDR3 contains 14 residues. Trimming removed 3 bases from V and 3 bases from J; junction bases left unmatched: 5. Germline V gives CDR1 SGHRS, CDR2 YFSETQ.

This chain joins TRBV7-9 and TRBJ1-5; TRBD1 agrees at 11 bases. V lost 5 bases, J lost 1 base, and 4 bases stayed unmatched. CDR3 size: 16 residues. The germline V gene has CDR1 SEHNR and CDR2 FQNEAQ (reference sequence). The CDR3 is CASSADRGPSNQPQHF. DNA for the CDR3: TGTGCCAGCAGCGCGGACAGGGGGCCAAGCAATCAGCCCCAGCATTTT.

CDR3 coding DNA: TGTGCCAGCAGTGGAACCGAATCGGGACAGGGAAATTCCTACGAGCAGTACTTC. It translates to CASSGTESGQGNSYEQYF. The chain links TRBV25-1 to TRBJ2-7; 9 nucleotides agree with TRBD1. The CDR3 sequence is 18 residues long. Germline V lookup: CDR1 MGHDK, CDR2 SYGVNS. After removal of 4 bases from V and 1 base from J, the junction contained 14 bases not matched to a gene.

This chain links TRBV29-1 with TRBJ1-2; 12 bases match TRBD1. Trimming took 3 bases from V and 4 from J; bases not matched to a gene: 0. This CDR3 spans 13 amino acids. Germline lookup yields CDR1 SQVTM and CDR2 ANQGSEA. The DNA for the CDR3 is TGCAGCGTTGAGGGACAGGGGGCCTATGGCTACACCTTC. This sequence encodes CSVEGQGAYGYTF.

The chain links TRBV11-2 to TRBJ1-2; possible D gene TRBD1, 6 bases. V was shortened by 1 base and J by 4 bases, with 16 bases between the two germline ends. CDR1 SGHAT and CDR2 FQNNGV come from the germline V gene. The CDR3 consists of 16 residues. The DNA for the CDR3 is TGTGCCAGCAGCTTAGGTCTCAGGGGTACAGGCTATGGCTACACCTTC. Residues: CASSLGLRGTGYGYTF.

The chain employs TRBV29-1 and TRBJ1-4, with 8 bases aligning to TRBD1. The CDR3 length is 15 residues. Trimming at V came to 7 bases and at J to 0 bases, leaving 7 bases not matched to a gene. Germline CDR1 and CDR2: SQVTM and ANQGSEA. As DNA, the CDR3 is TGCAGCGCAACCAGGGGGCATGCAACTAATGAAAAACTGTTTTTT. It is translated as CSATRGHATNEKLFF.

This clone was counted only a few times. The chain is built from TRBV7-9 and TRBJ1-1; D remains ambiguous. Germline assignment: CDR1 SEHNR and CDR2 FQNEAQ (reference sequence). The CDR3 contains 14 residues. V was clipped by 6 bases and J by 4 bases, with 15 bases between them. CDR3 residues: CASRFLIAGTEAFF. In DNA form, the CDR3 reads TGTGCCAGCAGGTTCTTGATAGCGGGCACTGAAGCTTTCTTT. Using reference TRBV7-9 and TRBJ1-1 for the parts outside the CDR3, the full variable domain is DTGVSQNPRHKITKRGQNVTFRCDPISEHNRLYWYRQTLGQGPEFLTYFQNEAQLEKSRLLSDRFSAERPKGSFSTLEIQRTEQGDSAMYLCASRFLIAGTEAFFGQGTRLTVV.

This CDR3 reads CASSSVRGNTEAFF. DNA of the CDR3: TGTGCCAGCAGTTCGGTCAGGGGGAACACTGAAGCTTTCTTT. The chain joins TRBV6-5 to TRBJ1-1, with D possibly TRBD1 on 6 matching bases. The CDR3 covers 14 residues. Trimming removed 4 bases at V and 1 base at J, with 10 bases between. In germline, CDR1 is MNHEY, CDR2 SVGAGI.

The chain is built from TRBV5-4 and TRBJ2-7; D may be TRBD1 (6 bases). V was shortened by 3 bases and J by 3 bases, with 19 bases between the two germline ends. Germline V gene data show CDR1 as SGHNT and CDR2 as YYREEE (reference sequence). The CDR3 is 16 residues long. CDR3 sequence (DNA): TGTGCCAGCAGCTCCTCGGGACATGGCTTGTACTACGAGCAGTACTTC. Protein: CASSSSGHGLYYEQYF.

The rearrangement uses TRBV6-5 and TRBJ1-5; D call uncertain. CDR1 and CDR2 from the germline V gene are MNHEY and SVGAGI. This CDR3 is 14 amino acids long. Trimming shortened V by 5 bases and J by 0 bases, and 8 bases separated the two germline ends. This chain's CDR3 is CASSRRSSNQPQHF. Here the CDR3 DNA reads TGTGCCAGCAGTAGAAGGAGTAGCAATCAGCCCCAGCATTTT.

Worth noting for this clone: One end of the junction varies from germline; a read error may be responsible. V gene TRBV25-1 combines with J gene TRBJ1-6; TRBD1 matches 8 bases. The V gene's germline CDR1 is MGHDK and CDR2 SYGVNS. The CDR3 is 11 residues long. The CDR3 loop is CASSSPGQVLF. DNA for the CDR3: TGTGCCAGCAGTTCTCCGGGACAGGTTCTCTTT. Full variable domain (remainder filled in from reference TRBV25-1 and TRBJ1-6): EADIYQTPRYLVIGTGKKITLECSQTMGHDKMYWYQQDPGMELHLIHYSYGVNSTEKGDLSSESTVSRIRTEHFPLTLESARPSHTSQYLCASSSPGQVLFGNGTRLTVT.

This chain joins TRBV12-5 and TRBJ2-3; TRBD2 might be the D (6 bases). Germline assignment: CDR1 LGHNT and CDR2 FRNRAP. Trimming cost V 1 base and J 4 bases, with 9 bases left between them. The CDR3 has 14 residues. Written as DNA, the CDR3 is TGTGCTAGTGGTTTGGGGTGGGACTCAGATACGCAGTATTTT. It specifies CASGLGWDSDTQYF.

Written as DNA, the CDR3 is TGTGCCAGTAGTATGGCGGGAGAAATAGATACGCAGTATTTT. Its protein is CASSMAGEIDTQYF. The rearrangement uses TRBV19 and TRBJ2-3; 7 nucleotides align to TRBD2. Germline assignment: CDR1 LNHDA and CDR2 SQIVND (reference sequence). This CDR3 region has 14 residues. The junction had 5 bases not matched to a gene; V was cut back by 3 bases and J by 5 bases.